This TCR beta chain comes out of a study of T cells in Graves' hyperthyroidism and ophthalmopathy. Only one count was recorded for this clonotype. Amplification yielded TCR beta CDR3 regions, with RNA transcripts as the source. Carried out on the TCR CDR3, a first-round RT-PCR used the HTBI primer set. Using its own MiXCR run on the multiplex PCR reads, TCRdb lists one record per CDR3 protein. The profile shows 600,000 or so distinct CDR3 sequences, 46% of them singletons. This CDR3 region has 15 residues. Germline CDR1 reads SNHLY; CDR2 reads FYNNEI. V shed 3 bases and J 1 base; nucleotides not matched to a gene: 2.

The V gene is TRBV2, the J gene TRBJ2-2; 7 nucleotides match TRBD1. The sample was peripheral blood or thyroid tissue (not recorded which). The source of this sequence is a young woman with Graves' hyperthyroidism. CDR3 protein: CASSEHRGNTGELFF. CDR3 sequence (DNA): TGTGCCAGCAGTGAGCACAGGGGGAACACCGGGGAGCTGTTTTTT.